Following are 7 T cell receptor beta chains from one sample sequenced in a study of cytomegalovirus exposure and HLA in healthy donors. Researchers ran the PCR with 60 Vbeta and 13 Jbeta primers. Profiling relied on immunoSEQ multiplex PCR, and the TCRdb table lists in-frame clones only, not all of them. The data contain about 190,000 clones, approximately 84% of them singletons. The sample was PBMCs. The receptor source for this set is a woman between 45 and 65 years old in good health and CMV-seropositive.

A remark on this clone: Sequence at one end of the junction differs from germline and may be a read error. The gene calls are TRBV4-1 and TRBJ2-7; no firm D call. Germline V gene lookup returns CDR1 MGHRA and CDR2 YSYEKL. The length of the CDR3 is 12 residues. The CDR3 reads CASSQDRYEQYF. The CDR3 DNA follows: TGTGCCAGCAGCCAAGATCGCTACGAGCAGTACTTC.

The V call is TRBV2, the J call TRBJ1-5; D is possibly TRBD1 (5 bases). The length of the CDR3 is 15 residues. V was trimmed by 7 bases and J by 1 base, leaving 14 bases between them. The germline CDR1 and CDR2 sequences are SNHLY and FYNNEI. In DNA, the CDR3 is TGTGCCAGCACCAGGGCAGAAAAGAGCAATCAGCCCCAGCATTTT. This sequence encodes CASTRAEKSNQPQHF.

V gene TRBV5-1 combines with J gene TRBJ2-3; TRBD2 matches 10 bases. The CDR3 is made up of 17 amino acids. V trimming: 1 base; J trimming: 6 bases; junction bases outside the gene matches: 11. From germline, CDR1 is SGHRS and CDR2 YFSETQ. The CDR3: CASSLSSGGQSRDTQYF. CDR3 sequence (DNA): TGCGCCAGCAGCTTGTCTAGCGGGGGCCAGAGTCGCGATACGCAGTATTTT. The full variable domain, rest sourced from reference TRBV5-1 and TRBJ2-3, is KAGVTQTPRYLIKTRGQQVTLSCSPISGHRSVSWYQQTPGQGLQFLFEYFSETQRNKGNFPGRFSGRQFSNSRSEMNVSTLELGDSALYLCASSLSSGGQSRDTQYFGPGTRLTVL.

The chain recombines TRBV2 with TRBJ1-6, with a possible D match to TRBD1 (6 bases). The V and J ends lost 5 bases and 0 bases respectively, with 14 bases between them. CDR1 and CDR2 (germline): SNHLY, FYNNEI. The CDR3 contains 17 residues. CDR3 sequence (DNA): TGTGCCAGCAGTATACGACAGGTTAGCTCCTATAATTCACCCCTCCACTTT. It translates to CASSIRQVSSYNSPLHF. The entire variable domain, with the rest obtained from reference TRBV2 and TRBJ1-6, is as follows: EPEVTQTPSHQVTQMGQEVILRCVPISNHLYFYWYRQILGQKVEFLVSFYNNEISEKSEIFDDQFSVERPDGSNFTLKIRSTKLEDSAMYFCASSIRQVSSYNSPLHFGNGTRLTVT.

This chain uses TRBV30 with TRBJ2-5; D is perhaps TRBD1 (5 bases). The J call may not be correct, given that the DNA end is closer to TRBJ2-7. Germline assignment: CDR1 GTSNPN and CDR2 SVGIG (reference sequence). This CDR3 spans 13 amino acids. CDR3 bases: TGTGCCTGGAGACTCACAGGAACCTACGAGCAGTACTTC. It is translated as CAWRLTGTYEQYF.

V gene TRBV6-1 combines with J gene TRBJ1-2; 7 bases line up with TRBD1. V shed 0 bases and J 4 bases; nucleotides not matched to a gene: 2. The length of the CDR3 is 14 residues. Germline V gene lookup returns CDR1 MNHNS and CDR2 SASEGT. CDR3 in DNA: TGTGCCAGCAGTGAAGCCGGGACAGTCTATGGCTACACCTTC. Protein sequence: CASSEAGTVYGYTF.

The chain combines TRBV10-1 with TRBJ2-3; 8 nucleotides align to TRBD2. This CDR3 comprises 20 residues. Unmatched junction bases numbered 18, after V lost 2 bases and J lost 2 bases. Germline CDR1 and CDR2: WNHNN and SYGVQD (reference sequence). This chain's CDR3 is CASSEDDRNLKRGPTDTQYF. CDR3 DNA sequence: TGCGCCAGCAGTGAGGACGACAGGAATTTGAAGCGGGGGCCCACAGATACGCAGTATTTT.